These 10 T cell receptor beta chains share one sample of origin, sequenced in a study of T cell responses to AZD1222 COVID-19 vaccine. Some clones are missing from TCRdb's copy, which holds only in-frame ones; the method was immunoSEQ multiplex PCR. Found here are some 54,000 clones, roughly 90% of them singletons; the top ten hold 2%. The source was peripheral blood, collected on day 0 of AZD1222 vaccination. The receptors stem from an adult in good health.

The chain is built from TRBV6-5 and TRBJ2-7; either TRBD1 or TRBD2 may supply D (6 bases each). The germline V gene encodes CDR1 MNHEY and CDR2 SVGAGI. The CDR3 is 16 residues long. V gave up 4 bases and J gave up 3 bases, with 19 bases separating them. This CDR3 reads CASSLNPAGHLYEQYF. CDR3 DNA sequence: TGTGCCAGCAGTTTGAATCCCGCGGGACACCTCTACGAGCAGTACTTC.

The chain carries TRBV5-4 and TRBJ2-3; tentatively, D is TRBD1 or TRBD2 (6 bases each). Germline values: CDR1 SGHNT, CDR2 YYREEE (reference sequence). The V gene lost 4 bases and the J gene lost 6 bases, with 21 bases spanning the gap. This CDR3 region has 16 residues. The CDR3 region is CASSRGGRTAGDTQYF. The CDR3 DNA reads TGTGCCAGCAGCAGGGGAGGCAGGACAGCCGGGGATACGCAGTATTTT.

The chain couples TRBV12-3 or TRBV12-4 to TRBJ2-1; a weak D match, TRBD1 (5 bases). With 8 bases removed from V and 4 bases from J, the gap between germline ends came to 12 bases. CDR3 length: 13 amino acids. This CDR3 is CASGFKGYNEQFF. CDR3 DNA: TGTGCCAGCGGATTCAAGGGGTACAATGAGCAGTTCTTC.

V and J are TRBV5-1 and TRBJ2-1; the match to TRBD1 covers 8 bases. Per the germline V gene, CDR1 is SGHRS and CDR2 is YFSETQ. V shed 0 bases and J 0 bases; nucleotides not matched to a gene: 23. The CDR3 is 23 residues long. The chain's CDR3 is CASSLARRAGGVSRGSSYNEQFF. In DNA, the CDR3 is TGCGCCAGCAGCTTGGCCCGTAGGGCAGGGGGCGTAAGCCGGGGGAGCTCCTACAATGAGCAGTTCTTC.

This chain uses TRBV5-5 with TRBJ1-2; D call uncertain. V lost 4 bases to trimming and J lost 4 bases, with 11 bases between them. The CDR3 totals 13 residues. The germline V gene encodes CDR1 SGHKS and CDR2 YYEKEE (reference sequence). The CDR3 here is CASSPGEIYGYTF. The CDR3 coding sequence is TGTGCCAGCAGCCCGGGAGAGATCTATGGCTACACCTTC.

The rearrangement links TRBV14 to TRBJ1-2; 10 nucleotides align to TRBD1. Germline V gene lookup returns CDR1 SGHDN and CDR2 FVKESK. Trimming at V came to 6 bases and at J to 0 bases, leaving 10 bases not matched to a gene. The CDR3 is 17 residues long. The CDR3 DNA follows: TGTGCCAGCAGTGGAGACAGGGGGCGATTTGCTAACTATGGCTACACCTTC. Its protein product is CASSGDRGRFANYGYTF.

The chain combines TRBV5-5 with TRBJ1-2, with a possible D match to TRBD1 (6 bases). The germline V gene encodes CDR1 SGHKS and CDR2 YYEKEE (reference sequence). V dropped 6 bases and J dropped 4 bases, with 13 bases sitting between them. The CDR3 sequence is 13 residues long. CDR3 nucleotides: TGTGCCAGCACGGGGGGCGGTCCCTATGGCTACACCTTC. The encoded protein is CASTGGGPYGYTF.

V and J are TRBV7-9 and TRBJ1-3; D not certain. The germline CDR1 and CDR2 sequences are SEHNR and FQNEAQ (reference sequence). The V end was cut by 5 bases, the J end by 0 bases, with 11 bases between. The CDR3 loop spans 15 amino acids. The CDR3 DNA follows: TGTGCCAGCAGCCCATCGGAGAGCTCTGGAAACACCATATATTTT. It codes for CASSPSESSGNTIYF. The full variable domain, with the rest looked up from reference TRBV7-9 and TRBJ1-3, is DTGVSQNPRHKITKRGQNVTFRCDPISEHNRLYWYRQTLGQGPEFLTYFQNEAQLEKSRLLSDRFSAERPKGSFSTLEIQRTEQGDSAMYLCASSPSESSGNTIYFGEGSWLTVV.

The CDR3 DNA reads TGTGCCAGCAGTCGTCAGGGGGAAAAACTGTTTTTT. Encoded protein: CASSRQGEKLFF. The V gene is TRBV28, the J gene TRBJ1-4, with D perhaps TRBD1 (6 bases). The CDR3 totals 12 residues. CDR1 and CDR2 (germline): MDHEN, SYDVKM. V dropped 5 bases and J dropped 8 bases, with 9 bases sitting between them.

The chain links TRBV11-1 to TRBJ2-1; the D is unclear. The germline CDR1 and CDR2 sequences are SGHAT and FQDESV (reference sequence). Trimming removed 2 bases from V and 6 bases from J, with 5 bases in between. The CDR3 has 12 residues. DNA of the CDR3: TGTGCCAGCAGCTTATTAGGCAATGAGCAGTTCTTC. Protein: CASSLLGNEQFF.